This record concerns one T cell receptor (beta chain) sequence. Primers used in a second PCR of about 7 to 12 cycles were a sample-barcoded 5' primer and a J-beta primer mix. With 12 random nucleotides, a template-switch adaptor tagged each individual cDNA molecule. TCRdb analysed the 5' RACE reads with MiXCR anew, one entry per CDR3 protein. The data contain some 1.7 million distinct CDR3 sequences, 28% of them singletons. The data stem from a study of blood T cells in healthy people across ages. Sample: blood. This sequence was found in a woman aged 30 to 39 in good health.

DNA for the CDR3: TGCAGTGCTAGAGCACTAGCGGGGGGGACAGATACGCAGTATTTT. Its protein product is CSARALAGGTDTQYF. The rearrangement uses TRBV20-1 and TRBJ2-3, with 13 bases aligning to TRBD2. The CDR3 spans 15 residues. Looked up from germline, CDR1 is DFQATT and CDR2 is SNEGSKA (reference sequence). Unmatched junction bases numbered 1, after V lost 1 base and J lost 3 bases.